This T cell receptor beta chain was retrieved from a study of blood T cell repertoires in COVID-19. The wider study: COVID-19 samples collected from the United States, Italy and Spain covered acute and convalescent phases. From T cells, B-cell-depleted T cells, or PBMCs came the material, which was cDNA or gDNA.

Original processing methods: Estimation of nucleated cell counts was performed using reference gene primer amplification. Method: immunoSEQ multiplex PCR; TCRdb's copy keeps in-frame clones and lacks some. D and trimming come from the DNA, and the V and J calls and clone size come from that table. The data contain approximately 200,000 clones, 87% of them singletons. Membership in each cohort depended on participant-reported clinical history. The receptor's source is a man aged 25-45 years who had recovered from COVID-19. Sequences were obtained from PBMCs or T cells enriched from blood (not recorded which).

The CDR3 nucleotides read TGTGCCAGCAGCCCGGGAGGCGGTGCGGGGCCCCAGCATTTT. It encodes CASSPGGGAGPQHF. The chain links TRBV5-6 to TRBJ1-5; no clear D gene. Trimming removed 4 bases at V and 9 bases at J, with 17 bases between. The V gene's germline CDR1 is SGHDT and CDR2 YYEEEE. This CDR3 region has 14 residues.